This passage covers 5 T cell receptor beta chains from one sample sequenced in a study of control samples from healthy donors and cancer patients. Clones were sequenced by immunoSEQ multiplex PCR, and TCRdb holds only the in-frame ones, with some missing. The sample includes 150,000 or so clones, 93% of them seen just once. The sample taken for sequencing was blood. These receptors all stem from a man in his fifties in good health.

The chain couples TRBV27 to TRBJ2-7; 10 nucleotides line up with TRBD2. The CDR3 extends over 14 amino acids. V shed 5 bases and J 6 bases; nucleotides not matched to a gene: 7. The germline CDR1 and CDR2 sequences are MNHEY and SMNVEV (reference sequence). The CDR3 protein is CASSNGLAEREQYF. CDR3 nucleotide sequence: TGTGCCAGCAGTAACGGACTAGCGGAACGCGAGCAGTACTTC.

V and J are TRBV7-9 and TRBJ1-1; the D gene is possibly TRBD1 (5 bases). CDR3 size: 15 residues. The germline gives CDR1 SEHNR, CDR2 FQNEAQ (reference sequence). Trimming stripped 6 bases from V and 0 bases from J, with 14 bases between. This CDR3 reads CASRKGNLLNTEAFF. CDR3 DNA: TGTGCCAGCAGAAAGGGGAATCTCCTGAACACTGAAGCTTTCTTT.

This chain uses TRBV28 with TRBJ1-2, with 7 bases fitting TRBD1. Losses at the gene ends were 6 bases for V and 8 bases for J; bases not matched to a gene: 15. The CDR3 sequence is 15 residues long. Looked up from germline, CDR1 is MDHEN and CDR2 is SYDVKM. The CDR3 protein is CASRGRGQKMEGYTF. In DNA form, the CDR3 reads TGTGCCAGCAGGGGAAGGGGACAGAAGATGGAAGGCTACACCTTC.

CDR3 nucleotides: TGTGCCAGCAGCTCCATAGCGGCCGAGCAGTTCTTC. Translated, it gives CASSSIAAEQFF. The gene calls are TRBV7-2 and TRBJ2-1; possibly TRBD2 for D (6 bases). V was pared by 4 bases and J by 10 bases, with 11 bases between. Per the germline V gene, CDR1 is SGHTA and CDR2 is FQGNSA. The CDR3 covers 12 residues.

The chain uses TRBV12-3 or TRBV12-4 and TRBJ2-1; D might be TRBD1 (6 bases). V was cut by 2 bases and J by 10 bases, with 12 bases left in between. This CDR3 has 13 residues. The CDR3 protein is CASSLTPRGEQFF. DNA for the CDR3: TGTGCCAGCAGTTTAACCCCGAGGGGGGAGCAGTTCTTC.